The sample holds a few counts of the clone carrying this T cell receptor beta chain. MiXCR was run by TCRdb on the RT-PCR reads, yielding one entry per CDR3 protein. The repertoire consists of around 700,000 distinct CDR3 sequences, with 13% to 15% occurring once and the leading ten covering about 3.9%. This CDR3 has 14 residues. Trimming cost V 8 bases and J 9 bases; bases outside gene matches: 13. Germline CDR1 reads ENHRY; CDR2 reads SYGVKD. The rearrangement links TRBV10-3 to TRBJ2-5, with 9 nucleotides matching TRBD2. Source material: memory CD4+ T cells from blood. This sequence was found in a female donor in good health, serving as a healthy control. CDR3 region: CAIGTPQREEAQYF. In DNA, the CDR3 is TGTGCCATCGGCACACCTCAGCGGGAGGAGGCCCAGTACTTC.